This T cell receptor (beta chain) is from a study of T cells in narcolepsy. Across the whole study: Healthy controls were enrolled alongside patients with narcolepsy type 1 or type 2. The study, taken as a whole, reports: Autoreactive clone sequences were missing from some blood memory CD4+ repertoires. Healthy controls reportedly lacked the autoreactive clonotypes serially found in patients' blood. Same-patient CSF and blood CD4+ T cell clonotypes included HCRT-specific and TRIB2-specific autoreactive ones.

With regard to this clone: Its antigen is still unknown.

Sequencing was performed with immunoSEQ multiplex PCR; in TCRdb, only in-frame clones are kept and a portion is missing. The sample records about 27,000 clones, around 86% being singletons. Germline-derived CDR1 and CDR2 are LNHDA and SQIVND (reference sequence). This CDR3 contains 18 residues. The V and J ends lost 2 bases and 7 bases respectively, with 21 bases between them. This sequence originates from a human donor with narcolepsy. The chain couples TRBV19 to TRBJ1-6; possibly TRBD1 for D (6 bases). The sequenced material came from CD45RA- memory CD4+ T cells from PBMCs. This chain's CDR3 is CASSITPPGAIRNSPLHF. CDR3 nucleotides: TGTGCCAGTAGTATAACCCCACCGGGGGCGATTCGGAATTCACCCCTCCACTTT.